This TCR beta chain was sequenced during a study of vaccination and CD4 T cells after COVID-19. Study as a whole: Sampling post-COVID took place a median around 100 days after diagnosis (range 35 to 161). At a median around 72 days (range 14 to 241) after dose two, post-vaccine samples were obtained. Whole-study findings and limits: In convalescent patients, a median about 89% of reactive clones appeared only post-vaccination. SARS-CoV-2-reactive clonotypes showed a nonsignificant median rise from about 20 to 38.

Each CDR3 protein is one row after TCRdb ran MiXCR on the PCR reads. Among fewer than 30,000 distinct CDR3 sequences listed, around 53% were seen once. The CDR3 totals 17 residues. Germline-derived CDR1 and CDR2 are MGHDK and SYGVNS. V lost 4 bases, J lost 6 bases, and 13 bases stayed unmatched. As to this clonotype: Antigen: not known.

This receptor was identified in a human donor who had recovered from COVID-19. The sample here was CD4+ T cells from blood, taken before SARS-CoV-2 vaccination. The chain carries TRBV25-1 and TRBJ2-1, with 9 bases matching TRBD2. The CDR3 spells CASSGFLPGLASNEQFF. Written as DNA, the CDR3 is TGTGCCAGCAGTGGATTCCTGCCGGGACTAGCATCCAATGAGCAGTTCTTC.